The entry below describes one T cell receptor (beta chain). Its antigen remains unidentified. Repertoires were generated with immunoSEQ multiplex PCR, while TCRdb's copy carries only in-frame clones and drops some. The sample records some 93,000 clones, approximately 85% being singletons. The CDR3 contains 13 residues. With 8 bases removed from V and 4 bases from J, the gap between germline ends came to 14 bases. Germline V gene sequence: CDR1 MNHNS, CDR2 SASEGT. The data stem from a study of identifying expanded T cells in peripheral blood. Regarding the study as a whole: Approximately 1.1 clones differed between technical replicates, versus around 16 and 19 over time.

The chain has TRBV6-1 and TRBJ1-2; D unresolved. Sequencing was carried out using blood. The TCR sequence derives from a person between 18 and 75 years old in good health. The CDR3 coding sequence is TGTGCCAGCGGAACAGATAGGTTCTATGGCTACACCTTC. Its translation: CASGTDRFYGYTF.